The rows below give T cell receptor beta chains drawn from one sample of a study of blood T cell repertoires in COVID-19. Repertoires were generated with immunoSEQ multiplex PCR, while TCRdb's copy carries only in-frame clones and drops some. The sample consists of 300,000 or so clones, around nine tenths of them appearing once. Sequences were obtained from PBMCs or T cells enriched from blood (not recorded which). The origin of the receptors is a woman between 50 and 59 years old who had been exposed to COVID-19. The CDR3 runs from the conserved cysteine through the conserved F or W. A D gene is named only where the DNA matches it firmly. For some rows the clone size is stated as once, few or many, or as a class when expanded; others skip it.

>.|TRBV6-5|.|TRBJ1-4
CASTPGGSNEKLFF
TGTGCCAGCACCCCGGGGGGGAGTAATGAAAAACTGTTTTTT
>.|TRBV2|.|TRBJ1-1
CASSGPRGATEAFF
TGTGCCAGCAGCGGGCCACGGGGGGCAACTGAAGCTTTCTTT
>.|TRBV12-5|TRBD2|TRBJ2-1
CASGSGLAGGPNEQFF
TGTGCTAGTGGTTCGGGACTAGCGGGGGGGCCGAATGAGCAGTTCTTC
>.|TRBV6-6|.|TRBJ2-7
CASSYSGRTYEQYF
TGTGCCAGCAGTTACTCTGGCAGGACCTACGAGCAGTACTTC
>.|TRBV4-1|TRBD1|TRBJ2-2
CASSLPGQVHTGELFF
TGCGCCAGCAGCCTACCAGGACAGGTACACACCGGGGAGCTGTTTTTT
>.|TRBV18|TRBD1|TRBJ2-1
CASSTYTGTGKGNEQFF
TGTGCCAGCTCAACATATACCGGGACAGGGAAGGGCAATGAGCAGTTCTTC
>.|TRBV4-1|.|TRBJ1-1
CASSQTGLWVAFF
TGCGCCAGCAGCCAAACAGGGTTGTGGGTGGCTTTCTTT
>.|TRBV7-2|TRBD1|TRBJ1-6
CASSLKRQGNSPLHF
TGTGCCAGCAGCTTAAAGCGACAGGGAAATTCACCCCTCCACTTT
>once|TRBV30|TRBD1|TRBJ1-4
CAWSPRGLSNEKLFF
TGTGCCTGGAGTCCCAGGGGGCTGAGTAATGAAAAACTGTTTTTT
>.|TRBV25-1|.|TRBJ1-2
CASSESGARGYTF
TGTGCCAGCAGTGAAAGTGGGGCGAGAGGCTACACCTTC
>.|TRBV12-5|TRBD2|TRBJ2-1
CASGTSGGHEQFF
TGTGCTAGTGGTACCTCGGGGGGGCATGAGCAGTTCTTC
>.|TRBV29-1|TRBD1|TRBJ2-3
CSVEDRAQYF
TGCAGCGTCGAAGACAGGGCGCAGTATTTT
>.|TRBV7-9|.|TRBJ2-7
CASSLGTVAYEQYF
TGTGCCAGCAGCTTAGGTACGGTTGCCTACGAGCAGTACTTC
>.|TRBV3-1/TRBV3-2|TRBD1|TRBJ2-7
CASSPGTDYEQYF
TGTGCCAGCAGCCCTGGGACAGACTACGAGCAGTACTTC
>.|TRBV25-1|TRBD1|TRBJ1-3
CASGSGTARNSGNTIYF
TGTGCCAGCGGGTCCGGGACAGCCAGAAACTCTGGAAACACCATATATTTT
>.|TRBV11-3|.|TRBJ1-1
CASSYDTYTEAFF
TGTGCCAGCAGCTACGACACTTACACTGAAGCTTTCTTT
>.|TRBV5-5|.|TRBJ1-3
CASSGSGGFGNTIYF
TGTGCCAGCAGCGGGTCTGGGGGCTTTGGAAACACCATATATTTT
>.|TRBV9|.|TRBJ1-4
CASSVGTSTNEKLFF
TGTGCCAGCAGCGTAGGGACATCAACTAATGAAAAACTGTTTTTT
>.|TRBV28|.|TRBJ1-5
CASSLGGQPQHF
TGTGCCAGCAGCCTGGGGGGTCAGCCCCAGCATTTT
>.|TRBV7-8|.|TRBJ1-2
CASSLARGTNYGYTF
TGTGCCAGCAGCTTAGCCCGGGGAACTAACTATGGCTACACCTTC
>.|TRBV2|.|TRBJ1-1
CASNSPTEAFF
TGTGCCAGCAACTCTCCAACTGAAGCTTTCTTT
>.|TRBV6-5|.|TRBJ1-4
CASRVDYNEKLFF
TGTGCCAGCAGGGTTGACTATAATGAAAAACTGTTTTTT
>.|TRBV19|.|TRBJ1-1
CASTREGFRNTEAFF
TGTGCCAGTACAAGGGAGGGATTCAGGAACACTGAAGCTTTCTTT
>.|TRBV13|.|TRBJ2-2
CASSSPVSGELFF
TGTGCCAGCAGCTCCCCAGTTAGCGGAGAGCTGTTTTTT
>.|TRBV7-9|.|TRBJ1-1
CASSPVDTNTEAFF
TGTGCCAGCAGCCCGGTCGACACGAACACTGAAGCTTTCTTT
>.|TRBV5-4|TRBD1|TRBJ1-6
CASSPGTANSPLHF
TGTGCCAGCAGCCCCGGGACAGCGAATTCACCCCTCCACTTT
>.|TRBV7-2|TRBD1|TRBJ1-2
CASSADRGLFHGYTF
TGTGCCAGCAGCGCTGACAGGGGTTTGTTTCATGGCTACACCTTC
>few|TRBV19|TRBD1|TRBJ1-6
CASSGRDSFYSPLHF
TGTGCCAGTAGTGGCCGGGACAGTTTTTATTCACCCCTCCACTTT
>.|TRBV2|TRBD1|TRBJ1-2
CASRTTGEHGYTF
TGTGCCAGCAGGACCACAGGGGAGCATGGCTACACCTTC
>.|TRBV19|.|TRBJ2-2
CASSRLQSGELFF
TGTGCCAGTAGTCGATTACAAAGCGGGGAGCTGTTTTTT
>.|TRBV19|TRBD2|TRBJ2-2
CATRSRGVSILETGELFF
TGTGCCACTCGTTCGCGGGGGGTATCGATACTCGAAACCGGGGAGCTGTTTTTT
>.|TRBV6-5|TRBD1|TRBJ2-5
CASSYVRGLGTQYF
TGTGCCAGCAGTTATGTCAGGGGGCTAGGGACCCAGTACTTC
>.|TRBV19|TRBD1|TRBJ1-2
CASRTARGQGVAEGYTF
TGTGCCAGTAGGACCGCGAGGGGGCAGGGCGTAGCAGAGGGCTACACCTTC
>.|TRBV7-9|TRBD1|TRBJ1-6
CASSSGTGASPLHF
TGTGCCAGCAGCTCCGGGACAGGGGCTTCACCCCTCCACTTT